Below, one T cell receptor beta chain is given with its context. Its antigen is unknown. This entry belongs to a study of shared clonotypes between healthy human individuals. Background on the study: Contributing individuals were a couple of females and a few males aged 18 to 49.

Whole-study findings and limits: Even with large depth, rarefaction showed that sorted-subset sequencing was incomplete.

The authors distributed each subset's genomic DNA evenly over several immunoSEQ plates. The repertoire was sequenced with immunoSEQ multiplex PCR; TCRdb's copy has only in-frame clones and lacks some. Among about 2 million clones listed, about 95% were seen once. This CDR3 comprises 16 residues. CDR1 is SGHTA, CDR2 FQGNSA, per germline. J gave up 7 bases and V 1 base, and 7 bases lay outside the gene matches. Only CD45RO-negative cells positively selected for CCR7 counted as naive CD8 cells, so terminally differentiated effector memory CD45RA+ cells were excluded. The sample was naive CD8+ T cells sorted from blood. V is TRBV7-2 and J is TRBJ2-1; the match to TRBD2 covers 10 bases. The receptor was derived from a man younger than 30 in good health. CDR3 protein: CASSLVSGGAVNEQFF. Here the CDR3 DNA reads TGTGCCAGCAGCTTAGTGAGCGGGGGGGCCGTAAATGAGCAGTTCTTC.